This T cell receptor beta chain was identified during a study of human T cells and chemical hapten exposure. Study as a whole: TCR yields differed between samples (mainly from small differences in pooled library volume).

Germline CDR1 reads SQVTM; CDR2 reads ANQGSEA. The CDR3 length is 14 residues. Trimming left V 5 bases short and J 3 bases short, with 14 bases between. From whole blood left unfractionated, total RNA was extracted. This clonotype was counted ten times or more. The library tagged each cDNA molecule with unique molecular identifiers. TCRdb passed the 5' RACE reads through MiXCR, listing each CDR3 protein once. The data hold 120,000 to 150,000 distinct CDR3 sequences, with around 4% observed a single time. This TCR was sampled from a female donor in good health. This chain links TRBV29-1 with TRBJ2-1; D might be TRBD1 (6 bases). In nucleotides, the CDR3 is TGCAGCGTTCCCAACAGGGTCGGCTACAATGAGCAGTTCTTC. It codes for CSVPNRVGYNEQFF.